A single sample is the source of the 26 T cell receptor beta chains below, sequenced in a study of T-cell memory formation after mild COVID-19. From the 5' RACE reads, TCRdb called clonotypes with MiXCR, one entry per CDR3 protein. The table records 450,000 to 650,000 distinct CDR3 sequences, roughly 17% of them present only once. The sample consisted of PBMCs or a T cell subset sorted from them (not recorded which). The receptor set was obtained from an adult woman who had mild COVID-19 (a few samples of this study predate the infection). Cell type and time point are not known.

This clonotype occurred many times. The V and J genes are TRBV6-6 and TRBJ2-7; a possible D gene is TRBD1 (6 bases). Trimming pared 5 bases from V and 4 bases from J, leaving 18 bases between. There are 15 residues in the CDR3. Germline CDR1 MNHNY, CDR2 SVGAGI (reference sequence). CDR3 region: CASSTPGTSIYEQYF. CDR3 coding DNA: TGTGCCAGCAGTACCCCCGGGACATCTATTTACGAGCAGTACTTC.

This clonotype was seen more than once but under ten times. The chain employs TRBV27 and TRBJ1-5; the D gene is possibly TRBD1 (6 bases). This CDR3 has 15 amino acids. Germline V lookup: CDR1 MNHEY, CDR2 SMNVEV (reference sequence). The V gene lost 6 bases and the J gene lost 2 bases, with 14 bases spanning the gap. The CDR3 loop is CASRITQGGNQPQHF. CDR3 coding DNA: TGTGCCAGCAGGATCACACAGGGTGGCAATCAGCCCCAGCATTTT.

This CDR3 reads CASSLVISREGSYEQYF. The CDR3 nucleotides read TGTGCCAGCAGCTTAGTTATCTCTCGGGAGGGGTCCTACGAGCAGTACTTC. V usage is TRBV7-6 and J usage is TRBJ2-7; TRBD2 aligns across 8 bases. CDR1 and CDR2 (germline): SGHVS, FNYEAQ. The J segment lost 1 base and the V segment lost 1 base, leaving 9 bases of the junction unmatched. There are 17 residues in the CDR3. The full variable domain, its missing parts supplied by reference TRBV7-6 and TRBJ2-7, is GAGVSQSPRYKVTKRGQDVALRCDPISGHVSLYWYRQALGQGPEFLTYFNYEAQQDKSGLPNDRFSAERPEGSISTLTIQRTEQRDSAMYRCASSLVISREGSYEQYFGPGTRLTVT.

This clonotype was seen just once. The chain carries TRBV9 and TRBJ1-1, with 9 bases identical to TRBD1. In germline, CDR1 is SGDLS, CDR2 YYNGEE. V lost 4 bases and J lost 8; bases outside the gene matches: 9. CDR3 length: 14 amino acids. CDR3 bases: TGTGCCAGCAGCTTAACACCGGGACAGGGAGAAGCTTTCTTT. Protein sequence: CASSLTPGQGEAFF.

This clonotype was seen a few times. The chain uses TRBV7-2 and TRBJ2-3, with 7 bases identical to TRBD1. J lost 2 bases, V lost 5 bases, and 4 bases had no gene match. Looked up from germline, CDR1 is SGHTA and CDR2 is FQGNSA. The CDR3 is 14 residues long. For the CDR3, the DNA is TGTGCCAGCAGCCCAGGGGGATACACAGATACGCAGTATTTT. Protein product: CASSPGGYTDTQYF.

The V call is TRBV30, the J call TRBJ2-1; a possible D gene is TRBD2 (5 bases). Germline V lookup: CDR1 GTSNPN, CDR2 SVGIG (reference sequence). The CDR3 has 13 residues. Trimming left V 4 bases short and J 10 bases short, with 17 bases between. In DNA, the CDR3 is TGTGCCTGGACACCCCAAAGGAGGTTAGAGCAGTTCTTC. Amino acids: CAWTPQRRLEQFF.

This clonotype was counted only a few times. The rearrangement joins TRBV20-1 to TRBJ2-7, with no clear D. The V gene lost 6 bases and the J gene lost 2 bases, with 23 bases spanning the gap. The CDR3 covers 16 residues. Germline V CDR1 and CDR2: DFQATT, SNEGSKA (reference sequence). The CDR3 region is CSARPEVGLEPYEQYF. CDR3 bases: TGCAGTGCCAGACCCGAGGTAGGGCTTGAACCCTACGAGCAGTACTTC.

The chain joins TRBV24-1 to TRBJ1-2; 8 bases are shared with TRBD1. Germline loops: CDR1 KGHDR, CDR2 SFDVKD. The CDR3 consists of 15 residues. V shed 6 bases, J shed 3 bases, and the junction held 8 bases outside the gene matches. CDR3 nucleotide sequence: TGTGCCACCAGTTCCCCTTCGGGACAGGACTATGGCTACACCTTC. Protein sequence: CATSSPSGQDYGYTF.

V and J are TRBV6-2 or TRBV6-3 and TRBJ1-1; D may be TRBD1 (6 bases). Germline V gene data show CDR1 as MNHEY and CDR2 as SVGEGT. This CDR3 has 17 residues. The V and J ends lost 2 bases and 5 bases respectively, with 21 bases between them. In DNA, the CDR3 is TGTGCCAGCAGTTACCCCCCGGCCGGGACAAGAGCGACTGAAGCTTTCTTT. Its protein is CASSYPPAGTRATEAFF.

J is TRBJ1-1 and V is TRBV14; D call uncertain. CDR3 length equals 15 residues. The germline CDR1 and CDR2 sequences are SGHDN and FVKESK. V shed 2 bases and J shed 10 bases, with 20 bases lying between them. The CDR3 DNA reads as TGTGCCAGCAGCCAAACCGCACAGATTAAGGGTCGAGCTTTCTTT. This sequence encodes CASSQTAQIKGRAFF.

The CDR3 nucleotides read TGTGCCTGGAATCGGGGCCACACAGATACGCAGTATTTT. Amino acids: CAWNRGHTDTQYF. The chain recombines TRBV30 with TRBJ2-3; the D call may be TRBD1 or TRBD2 (5 bases each). The CDR3 is made up of 13 amino acids. CDR1 and CDR2 from the germline V gene are GTSNPN and SVGIG (reference sequence). V lost 4 bases to trimming and J lost 2 bases, with 10 bases between them.

This clonotype was seen more than once but under ten times. The chain combines TRBV6-5 with TRBJ2-3; TRBD2 matches at 8 bases. This CDR3 has 15 amino acids. Germline CDR1 and CDR2: MNHEY and SVGAGI. With 6 bases clipped from V and 1 base from J, the junction kept 6 bases outside the gene matches. The CDR3 protein is CASRPSGGRTDTQYF. Written as DNA, the CDR3 is TGTGCCAGCAGACCCTCGGGGGGGCGCACAGATACGCAGTATTTT.

Of note for this clonotype: The germline gene is not matched at one end of the junction; a read error may be the cause. The chain carries TRBV12-3 or TRBV12-4 and TRBJ2-3; TRBD2 aligns across 9 bases. The CDR3 spans 13 residues. The CDR3 is CASSLAGTSSSVF. DNA for the CDR3: TGTGCCAGCAGCCTTGCCGGGACTAGCAGCTCCGTTTTT.

This clonotype was detected a few times. The chain has TRBV12-3 or TRBV12-4 and TRBJ1-5; D unresolved. V was shortened by 6 bases and J by 0 bases, with 12 bases between the two germline ends. This CDR3 contains 15 residues. The CDR3 reads CASSSTPYSNQPQHF. As DNA, the CDR3 is TGTGCCAGCAGCTCGACACCTTATAGCAATCAGCCCCAGCATTTT.

The genes are TRBV2 and TRBJ2-5, with a tentative D call TRBD2 (6 bases). This CDR3 has 15 amino acids. The V end was cut by 5 bases, the J end by 4 bases, with 17 bases between. The germline CDR1 and CDR2 sequences are SNHLY and FYNNEI. CDR3 DNA sequence: TGTGCCAGCAGTTTTGAGCGGGCTGGCCGAGAGACCCAGTACTTC. This gives the protein CASSFERAGRETQYF.

V is TRBV5-1 and J is TRBJ1-2; TRBD1 matches 8 bases. The V segment lost 4 bases and the J segment 4 bases; nucleotides outside the gene matches: 9. Germline V lookup: CDR1 SGHRS, CDR2 YFSETQ. CDR3 length: 15 amino acids. The CDR3 DNA reads as TGCGCCAGCAGCCCGACCGGGACAGGATCCTATGGCTACACCTTC. Its translation: CASSPTGTGSYGYTF.

V is TRBV5-6 and J is TRBJ2-5; no clear D. Trimming took off 1 base at V and 5 bases at J, with 12 bases between the two ends. Per the germline V gene, CDR1 is SGHDT and CDR2 is YYEEEE. The CDR3 is 14 residues long. CDR3 sequence (DNA): TGTGCCAGCAGCTTGAGTACCTCTTCCGAGACCCAGTACTTC. Translating it yields CASSLSTSSETQYF.

Many counts were recorded for this clonotype. The chain links TRBV5-1 to TRBJ2-4; 12 bases line up with TRBD2. This CDR3 spans 14 amino acids. Germline lookup yields CDR1 SGHRS and CDR2 YFSETQ. V lost 5 bases, J lost 7 bases, and 4 bases stayed unmatched. DNA for the CDR3: TGCGCCAGCAGACTAGCGGGAGGCGTTAACATTCAGTACTTC. Encoded protein: CASRLAGGVNIQYF.

There are a few counts of this clonotype. The rearrangement joins TRBV19 to TRBJ1-1, with D uncertain. V lost 9 bases, J lost 0 bases, and 14 bases lay in between. Looked up from germline, CDR1 is LNHDA and CDR2 is SQIVND (reference sequence). The CDR3 covers 14 residues. CDR3 sequence (DNA): TGTGCCAGCGTGAATAGGGCCCTGAACACTGAAGCTTTCTTT. Protein: CASVNRALNTEAFF.

This clonotype occurred a few times. The rearrangement joins TRBV2 to TRBJ2-1, with 9 positions matching TRBD2. The ends lost 1 base at V and 2 bases at J; junction bases unmatched: 6. Germline CDR1 is SNHLY and CDR2 is FYNNEI. This CDR3 is built from 17 residues. Here the CDR3 reads CASSEGVAGETYNEQFF. The CDR3 DNA reads TGTGCCAGCAGTGAAGGGGTAGCGGGGGAGACCTACAATGAGCAGTTCTTC.

This clonotype was counted a few times. CDR3 amino acids: CASSPSISNYGYTF. The CDR3 DNA reads as TGTGCCAGCTCACCCTCAATCTCTAACTATGGCTACACCTTC. The J gene is TRBJ1-2, the V gene TRBV18; D unclear. The CDR3 contains 14 residues. CDR1 KGHSH and CDR2 LQKENI come from the germline V gene. Trimming removed 3 bases at V and 0 bases at J, with 8 bases between.

This clonotype showed up just a few times. The chain links TRBV9 to TRBJ1-4; D uncertain. Between the trimmed V and J ends, which lost 4 bases and 2 bases, there was a span of 12 bases. The CDR3 totals 15 residues. CDR1 and CDR2 (germline): SGDLS, YYNGEE. The CDR3 reads CASSPGFGTNEKLFF. The DNA of the CDR3 is TGTGCCAGCAGCCCCGGGTTTGGGACTAATGAAAAACTGTTTTTT.

The chain couples TRBV11-2 to TRBJ2-3, with 10 bases identical to TRBD1. V gave up 2 bases and J gave up 1 base; unmatched junction bases: 9. CDR3 length equals 18 residues. CDR1 is SGHAT, CDR2 FQNNGV, per germline. The CDR3 sequence is CASSLLGTGDIGTDTQYF. CDR3 coding DNA: TGTGCCAGCAGCTTACTCGGGACAGGGGATATCGGCACAGATACGCAGTATTTT.

This clonotype was counted between two and nine times. This rearrangement joins TRBV7-2 to TRBJ1-2, with TRBD1 as a possible D gene (6 bases). The CDR3 extends over 14 amino acids. V lost 1 base and J 4 bases, leaving 10 bases between the germline ends. Germline CDR1 SGHTA, CDR2 FQGNSA. CDR3 bases: TGTGCCAGCAGCTTAGGGACAGATTCCTATGGCTACACCTTC. Its translation: CASSLGTDSYGYTF. The variable domain in full, completed from reference TRBV7-2 and TRBJ1-2, reads GAGVSQSPSNKVTEKGKDVELRCDPISGHTALYWYRQSLGQGLEFLIYFQGNSAPDKSGLPSDRFSAERTGGSVSTLTIQRTQQEDSAVYLCASSLGTDSYGYTFGSGTRLTVV.

This clonotype has a handful of counts. The J gene is TRBJ1-2, the V gene TRBV27, with no clear D. Germline lookup yields CDR1 MNHEY and CDR2 SMNVEV (reference sequence). Trimming left V 6 bases short and J 11 bases short, with 10 bases between. CDR3 length equals 10 residues. The CDR3 loop reads CASSPGMYTF. In DNA form, the CDR3 reads TGTGCCAGCAGCCCGGGAATGTACACCTTC.

The V call is TRBV7-2, the J call TRBJ2-7, with TRBD1 matching 8 bases. V gave up 4 bases and J gave up 3 bases; unmatched junction bases: 8. Germline loops: CDR1 SGHTA, CDR2 FQGNSA. The CDR3 has 15 amino acids. DNA of the CDR3: TGTGCCAGCAGCTCCTTTGGCACAGGGGGCTACGAGCAGTACTTC. Amino acid sequence: CASSSFGTGGYEQYF.